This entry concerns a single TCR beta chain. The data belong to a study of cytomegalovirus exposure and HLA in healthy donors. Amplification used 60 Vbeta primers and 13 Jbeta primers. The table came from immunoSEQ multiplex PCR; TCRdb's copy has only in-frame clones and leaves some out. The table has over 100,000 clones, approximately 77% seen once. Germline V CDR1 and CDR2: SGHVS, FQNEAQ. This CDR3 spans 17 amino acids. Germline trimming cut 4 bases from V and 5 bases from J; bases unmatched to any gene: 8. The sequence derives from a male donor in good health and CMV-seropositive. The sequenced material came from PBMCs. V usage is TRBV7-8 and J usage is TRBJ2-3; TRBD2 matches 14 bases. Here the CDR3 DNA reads TGTGCCAGCAGCTACCCGGGACTAGCGGGAGTCGGAGATACGCAGTATTTT. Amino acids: CASSYPGLAGVGDTQYF.